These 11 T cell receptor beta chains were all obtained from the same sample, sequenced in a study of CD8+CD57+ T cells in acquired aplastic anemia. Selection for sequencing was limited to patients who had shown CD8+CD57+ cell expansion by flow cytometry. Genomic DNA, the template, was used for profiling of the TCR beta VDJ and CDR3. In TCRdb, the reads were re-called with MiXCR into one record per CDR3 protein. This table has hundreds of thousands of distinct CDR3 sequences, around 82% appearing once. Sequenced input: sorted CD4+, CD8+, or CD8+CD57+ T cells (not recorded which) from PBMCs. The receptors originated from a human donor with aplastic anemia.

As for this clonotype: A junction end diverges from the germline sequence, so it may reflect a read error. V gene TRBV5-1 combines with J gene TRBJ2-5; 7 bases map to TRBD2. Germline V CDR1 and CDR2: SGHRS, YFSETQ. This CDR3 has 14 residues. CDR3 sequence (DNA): TGTGCCAACGCCCTAGCGGTTTCTACAATGACCCAGTACTTC. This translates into CANALAVSTMTQYF.

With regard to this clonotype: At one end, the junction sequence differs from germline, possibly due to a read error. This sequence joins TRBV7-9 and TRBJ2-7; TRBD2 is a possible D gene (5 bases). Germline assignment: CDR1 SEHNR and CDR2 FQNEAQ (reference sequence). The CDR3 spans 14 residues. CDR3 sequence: CASSMRVPPDTQYF. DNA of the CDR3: TGTGCCAGTAGTATGCGGGTCCCTCCGGATACGCAGTATTTC. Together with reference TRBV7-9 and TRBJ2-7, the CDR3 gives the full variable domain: DTGVSQNPRHKITKRGQNVTFRCDPISEHNRLYWYRQTLGQGPEFLTYFQNEAQLEKSRLLSDRFSAERPKGSFSTLEIQRTEQGDSAMYLCASSMRVPPDTQYFGPGTRLTVT.

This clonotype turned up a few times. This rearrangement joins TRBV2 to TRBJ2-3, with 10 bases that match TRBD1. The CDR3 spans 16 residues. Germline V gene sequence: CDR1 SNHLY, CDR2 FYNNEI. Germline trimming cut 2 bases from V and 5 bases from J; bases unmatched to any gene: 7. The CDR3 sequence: CASSEIGTGAEDTQYF. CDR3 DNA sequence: TGTGCCAGCAGTGAAATCGGGACAGGGGCGGAAGATACGCAGTATTTT.

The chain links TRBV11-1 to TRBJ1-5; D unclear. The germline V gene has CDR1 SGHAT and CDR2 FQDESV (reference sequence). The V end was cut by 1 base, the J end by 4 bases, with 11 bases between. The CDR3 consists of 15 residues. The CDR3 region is CASSLGVSGNQPQHF. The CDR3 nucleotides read TGTGCCAGCAGCTTAGGGGTCTCAGGAAATCAGCCCCAGCATTTT.

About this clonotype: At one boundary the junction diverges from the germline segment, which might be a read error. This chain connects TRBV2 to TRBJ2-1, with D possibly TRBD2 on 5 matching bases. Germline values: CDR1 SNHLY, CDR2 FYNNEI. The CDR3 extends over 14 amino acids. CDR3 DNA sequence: TGTGCCAGCAGGGAGGTAGAAAACACCAATCAGCAGTTCTTC. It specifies CASREVENTNQQFF.

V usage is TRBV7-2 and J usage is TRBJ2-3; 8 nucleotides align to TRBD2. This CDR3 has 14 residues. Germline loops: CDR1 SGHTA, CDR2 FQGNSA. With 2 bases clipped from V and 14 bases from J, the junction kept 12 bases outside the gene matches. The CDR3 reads CASSLTSGSGEPYF. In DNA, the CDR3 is TGTGCCAGCAGCTTAACGAGCGGGAGCGGTGAGCCGTATTTT.

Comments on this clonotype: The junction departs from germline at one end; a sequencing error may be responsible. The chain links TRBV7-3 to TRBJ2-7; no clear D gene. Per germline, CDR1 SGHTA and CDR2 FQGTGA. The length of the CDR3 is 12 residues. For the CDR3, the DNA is TGTGCCAGCAGGTTCGCGGTCTACGAGAAGCAGTTC. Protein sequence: CASRFAVYEKQF.

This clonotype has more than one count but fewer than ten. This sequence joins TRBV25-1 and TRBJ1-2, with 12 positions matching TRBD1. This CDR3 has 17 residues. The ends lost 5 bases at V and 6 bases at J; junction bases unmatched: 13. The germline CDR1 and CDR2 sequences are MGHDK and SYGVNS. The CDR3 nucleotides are TGTGCCAGCAGTCCCGGGACAGGGGGCGAATTATGGGATGGCTACACCTTC. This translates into CASSPGTGGELWDGYTF.

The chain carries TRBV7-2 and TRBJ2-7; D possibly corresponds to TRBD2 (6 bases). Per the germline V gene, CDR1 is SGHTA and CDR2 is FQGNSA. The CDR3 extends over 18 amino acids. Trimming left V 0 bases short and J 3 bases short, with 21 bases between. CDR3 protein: CASSLAGGATAQYYEQYV. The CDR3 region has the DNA TGTGCCAGCAGCTTAGCGGGAGGTGCGACAGCGCAGTACTACGAGCAGTACGTC.

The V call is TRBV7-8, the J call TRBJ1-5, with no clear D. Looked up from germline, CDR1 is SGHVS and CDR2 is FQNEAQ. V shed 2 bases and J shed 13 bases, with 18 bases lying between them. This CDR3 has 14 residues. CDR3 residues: CASSLSGSPDTQHF. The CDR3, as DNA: TGTGCCAGCAGCTTATCGGGAAGCCCCGATACGCAGCATTTT.

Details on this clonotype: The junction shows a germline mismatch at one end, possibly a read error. CDR3: CASSIASQSYNAQYF. As DNA, the CDR3 is TGTGCCAGCAGTATAGCTAGCCAGAGCTACAATGCGCAGTACTTT. The chain combines TRBV19 with TRBJ2-3; maybe TRBD2 (5 bases). The CDR3 spans 15 residues. Germline CDR1 LNHDA, CDR2 SQIVND (reference sequence).